This entry describes one T cell receptor (beta chain). The data derive from a study of shared clonotypes between healthy human individuals. This CDR3 contains 15 residues. Germline loops: CDR1 GTSNPN, CDR2 SVGIG (reference sequence). V shed 0 bases, J shed 4 bases, and the junction held 4 bases outside the gene matches. Assay: immunoSEQ multiplex PCR; the TCRdb copy retains only in-frame clones and omits some. Among 2 million to 3 million clones listed, under 95% were seen once. Input material: naive CD4+ T cells from PBMCs. This sample's subset: CD45RA+ positively selected. The chain employs TRBV30 and TRBJ2-5, with 11 positions matching TRBD2. This receptor was taken from a man aged 18 to 29 in good health. Some clones in this sample may be carry-over from other donors' samples. CDR3 sequence reads: CAWSVALAGGETQYF. CDR3 nucleotide sequence: TGTGCCTGGAGTGTGGCCCTAGCGGGAGGAGAGACCCAGTACTTC.